What follows are 15 T cell receptor beta chains derived from one specimen sequenced in a study of blood T cell repertoires in COVID-19 (dated by TCRdb to 2020 to 2022). Receptor libraries were prepared by the immunoSEQ multiplex PCR assay. Here the immuneACCESS table is served through TCRdb, limited to in-frame sequences with V and J called. Missing clones are a known gap in these copies; in checked studies unresolved V genes cover under half, and the rest lacks a known reason. In all, the sample holds some 240,000 clones, and around 80% of those were seen once. Of the sample, 3.5% to 5% falls within the top ten clones. The sample consisted of PBMCs or T cells enriched from blood (not recorded which). These receptors all come from a man younger than 45 with acute COVID-19.

V and J are TRBV5-6 and TRBJ1-3, with D hard to call. This CDR3 is 13 amino acids long. Germline CDR1 reads SGHDT; CDR2 reads YYEEEE. Trimming left V 2 bases short and J 1 base short, with 4 bases between. CDR3 sequence: CASSFYSGNTIYF. Here the CDR3 DNA reads TGTGCCAGCAGCTTCTATTCTGGAAACACCATATATTTT.

J is TRBJ2-2 and V is TRBV12-5; possibly TRBD2 for D (7 bases). Trimming stripped 6 bases from V and 5 bases from J, with 19 bases between. Germline-derived CDR1 and CDR2 are LGHNT and FRNRAP. There are 16 residues in the CDR3. The chain's CDR3 is CASGQRGGPWTGELFF. The CDR3 region has the DNA TGTGCTAGTGGCCAAAGGGGGGGCCCTTGGACCGGGGAGCTGTTTTTT.

The rearrangement joins TRBV6-2 or TRBV6-3 to TRBJ2-3; D gene unclear. Looked up from germline, CDR1 is MNHEY and CDR2 is SVGEGT. This CDR3 comprises 14 residues. With 6 bases removed from V and 7 bases from J, the gap between germline ends came to 17 bases. The CDR3 DNA is TGTGCCAGCAGCCCGAACCAGACTCCGCATACGCAGTATTTT. Amino acid sequence: CASSPNQTPHTQYF.

The chain recombines TRBV28 with TRBJ1-3, with a possible D match to TRBD1 (6 bases). The CDR3 has 17 residues. Germline V gene data show CDR1 as MDHEN and CDR2 as SYDVKM. V gave up 3 bases and J gave up 2 bases, with 17 bases separating them. Here the CDR3 DNA reads TGTGCCAGCAGTTTTCTGAGAAAACAGGGTACTGGAAACACCATATATTTT. This codes for CASSFLRKQGTGNTIYF.

The V and J genes are TRBV19 and TRBJ2-3; TRBD1 might be the D (6 bases). V lost 4 bases, J lost 8 bases, and 16 bases lay in between. The germline V gene has CDR1 LNHDA and CDR2 SQIVND (reference sequence). The CDR3 has 14 residues. The CDR3 DNA reads as TGTGCCAGTAGTACCGTTTTTACAGGGAGTACGCAGTATTTT. It specifies CASSTVFTGSTQYF.

The J gene is TRBJ2-6, the V gene TRBV29-1; 8 bases map to TRBD1. The length of the CDR3 is 16 residues. Trimming removed 1 base from V and 4 bases from J; junction bases left unmatched: 6. The germline V gene encodes CDR1 SQVTM and CDR2 ANQGSEA. The CDR3 coding sequence is TGCAGCGTTGAAGGACAGGGGCGTCCCGGGGCCAACGTCCTGACTTTC. It codes for CSVEGQGRPGANVLTF.

J is TRBJ1-4 and V is TRBV9; TRBD1 matches 7 bases. This CDR3 spans 14 amino acids. Germline trimming cut 3 bases from V and 12 bases from J; bases unmatched to any gene: 11. Germline V gene sequence: CDR1 SGDLS, CDR2 YYNGEE. The CDR3 bases are TGTGCCAGCAGCGCCCGTATTACCACAGGGGAACTGTTTTTT. Translating it yields CASSARITTGELFF.

This chain joins TRBV11-2 and TRBJ1-6; D not certain. The V and J ends lost 5 bases and 9 bases respectively, with 20 bases between them. CDR3 length equals 16 residues. The germline CDR1 and CDR2 sequences are SGHAT and FQNNGV. The CDR3 sequence: CASSRVSGQMGSPLHF. In nucleotides, the CDR3 is TGTGCCAGCAGCCGAGTTAGCGGGCAGATGGGTTCACCCCTCCACTTT.

There are a few counts of this clone. V is TRBV5-6 and J is TRBJ1-1; a possible D gene is TRBD1 (5 bases). Germline loops: CDR1 SGHDT, CDR2 YYEEEE. V was shortened by 4 bases and J by 1 base, with 11 bases between the two germline ends. There are 14 residues in the CDR3. CDR3 sequence reads: CASSLPTGNTEAFF. The CDR3 DNA reads as TGTGCCAGCAGCCTACCTACAGGGAACACTGAAGCTTTCTTT.

The J gene is TRBJ2-7, the V gene TRBV11-2, with 9 bases identical to TRBD1. The CDR3 runs to 14 residues. Germline CDR1 is SGHAT and CDR2 is FQNNGV. The ends lost 1 base at V and 5 bases at J; junction bases unmatched: 3. CDR3 DNA: TGTGCCAGCAGCTTAGCAGGGACAGGGCACGAGCAGTACGTC. Translating gives CASSLAGTGHEQYV.

V and J are TRBV3-1 (or the pseudogene TRBV3-2) and TRBJ1-1, with TRBD1 as a possible D gene (6 bases). The germline CDR1 and CDR2 sequences are LGHDT and YNNKEL (reference sequence). This CDR3 has 19 amino acids. Trimming left V 2 bases short and J 2 bases short, with 24 bases between. CDR3 residues: CASSQSMIWGLTHNTEAFF. Written as DNA, the CDR3 is TGTGCCAGCAGCCAATCAATGATCTGGGGGCTTACCCATAACACTGAAGCTTTCTTT.

The chain couples TRBV5-5 to TRBJ1-1; D possibly corresponds to TRBD1 (6 bases). The germline V and J ends were trimmed by 0 bases and 0 bases, with 9 bases remaining between them. The germline gives CDR1 SGHKS, CDR2 YYEKEE (reference sequence). CDR3 length equals 15 residues. CDR3 amino acids: CASSLAGVLNTEAFF. CDR3 nucleotide sequence: TGTGCCAGCAGCTTGGCAGGGGTCCTGAACACTGAAGCTTTCTTT.

The V gene is TRBV6-5, the J gene TRBJ1-5; weak D call: TRBD1 (6 bases). Germline-derived CDR1 and CDR2 are MNHEY and SVGAGI. The V gene lost 6 bases and the J gene lost 6 bases, with 12 bases spanning the gap. CDR3 length: 13 amino acids. The CDR3 sequence is CASRNRAPQPQHF. The DNA of the CDR3 is TGTGCCAGCAGGAACAGGGCCCCTCAGCCCCAGCATTTT.

The J gene is TRBJ1-2, the V gene TRBV2, with TRBD1 matching 7 bases. CDR1 and CDR2 (germline): SNHLY, FYNNEI. This CDR3 has 15 residues. Trimming removed 4 bases from V and 5 bases from J; junction bases left unmatched: 10. For the CDR3, the DNA is TGTGCCAGCAGTGCCTCGGACAGGAAGATTTATGGCTACACCTTC. Translation gives CASSASDRKIYGYTF.

The chain has TRBV7-2 and TRBJ1-2, with 9 bases fitting TRBD1. V lost 5 bases to trimming and J lost 8 bases; unmatched junction nucleotides: 12. From germline, CDR1 is SGHTA and CDR2 FQGNSA. The CDR3 covers 15 residues. The CDR3 reads CASSPPGQGRRGYTF. As DNA, the CDR3 is TGTGCCAGCAGCCCGCCGGGACAGGGTAGGAGAGGCTACACCTTC.